The sequence of this TCR beta chain was determined in a study of cytomegalovirus exposure and HLA in healthy donors. At sampling all donors were nominally healthy, likely with unrecorded immune exposures. The germline V gene encodes CDR1 LNHDA and CDR2 SQIVND (reference sequence). The CDR3 has 13 amino acids. V lost 6 bases to trimming and J lost 0 bases, with 9 bases between them. This clone was counted a few times. Antigen: not known. Vbeta (60) and Jbeta (13) primers were used in the PCR. In the study's own analysis: The authors later counted some 76 million unique TCR beta chains, 9 million to 12 million of them shared. Clones were read by immunoSEQ multiplex PCR, and TCRdb kept only the in-frame ones, dropping some. V, J and clone size are those of that table, while D and trimming were read from the DNA. Here the sample spans more than 150,000 clones, roughly 88% being singletons. Study conclusions and caveats: Immune exposure data for these donors was limited to CMV serostatus. Donors belonging to an Asian-associated ancestry cluster reportedly showed fewer N-insertions in productive TCRs than the approximately 640-donor mean, according to what a later analysis found.

The sample was PBMCs. This sequence was found in a woman between 18 and 29 years old in good health and CMV-seronegative. This chain connects TRBV19 to TRBJ2-7; the D gene is possibly TRBD2 (5 bases). The CDR3 DNA reads as TGTGCCAGTAGGGAGGCTTCCTCCTACGAGCAGTACTTC. This codes for CASREASSYEQYF.